The entry below gives a single T cell receptor (beta chain) sequence along with its context. This record comes from a study of CD8 T cells in Susac syndrome. About 0.45 to 1 ug RNA was reverse transcribed with random hexamers. TCRdb redid the calling of the immunoSEQ multiplex PCR reads with MiXCR, one entry per CDR3 protein. Among fewer than 250,000 distinct CDR3 sequences listed, approximately 90% were seen once. Germline loops: CDR1 SNHLY, CDR2 FYNNEI. This CDR3 contains 11 residues. V shed 7 bases and J shed 11 bases, with 14 bases lying between them. What was sequenced was CD8+ T cells from PBMCs. The chain carries TRBV2 and TRBJ1-1; no firm D call. The source is a human donor with multiple sclerosis. This chain's CDR3 is CASKLGSFAFF. The CDR3 coding sequence is TGTGCCAGCAAGCTGGGCTCGTTTGCTTTCTTT.